The source of this T cell receptor (beta chain) is a study of shared clonotypes between healthy human individuals (dated by TCRdb to between 2020 and 2021). Concerning the study at large: Three men and a couple of women, aged 18 to 49 years, made up the cohort. For each donor, CD4 naive and CD4 memory were each run on three plates, CD8 naive on two plates, and CD8 memory on one plate. To estimate repertoire size and how much clonotype sharing occurs between individuals, the study deeply sequenced the blood TCR repertoires of 5 or 6 healthy adults. To increase sequencing depth and limit assay-specific biases, TCR repertoire library preparation and sequencing were carried out by different laboratories using diverse techniques. Per donor, leukapheresis produced somewhere between about 0.9 and 9.5 billion PBMCs. The study at large found these results: Estimated clonotype richness was generally larger for naive than for memory subsets. When a few donors were compared, the shared fraction of clonotypes was around 4.6% for naive CD4, 3.5% for naive CD8, roughly 2.5% for memory CD4, and 0.35% to 0.4% for memory CD8. Compared with non-shared clonotypes, clonotypes shared by all four sorted-subset donors had higher generation probabilities. Incomplete sequencing was indicated by rarefaction of sorted-subset datasets, despite the large sequencing depth. Pairwise subsampling indicated that sequencing depth was expected to affect the degree of clonotype sharing among donors. Sampling was limited to blood, and TCR repertoires in tissue likely differ from TCR repertoires in blood. The genetic and exposure-history diversity represented was limited by the small number of donors.

The CDR3 runs 18 residues from the cysteine to the phenylalanine. Only the CDR3 part of the read is kept: 54 bases, read in frame from the first base. Germline trimming: 8 bases from V, 2 bases from J; junction bases outside gene matches: 16. The germline V gene sets CDR1 to ENHRY and CDR2 to SYGVKD. As for this clone: The clone's antigen remains unknown. No base quality values were provided; no much bigger clone lies one nucleotide off.

Using the deep immunoSEQ assay, multiplex PCR amplified TCR CDR3 regions from genomic DNA. Extracted genomic DNA from each cell subset was distributed evenly across all wells of several immunoSEQ 96-well plates, and each plate was treated as a replicate. For sorted subsets, 200 ng of genomic DNA, equivalent to 25,000 to 30,000 T cell genomes, went into each replicate PCR. Purified libraries were quantified with a Qubit 3.0 fluorometer, sized on a Bioanalyzer 2100, and re-quantified with the KAPA Library Quantification kit. A separate single-read 150-cycle Illumina NextSeq 550 flow cell was used to sequence each immunoSEQ 96-well plate. As for the original processing: Because only junctional sequences without quality scores were contained in the immunoSEQ output, filtering matching that applied to full-length reads could not be performed. Sequences were annotated with PyIR, a Python wrapper for IgBLAST v1.9, using IMGT germline references to assign V/J genes and CDR3. Reads were removed for weak V/J assignments (E-value above 1e-6), missing CDR3, stop codons, out-of-frame junctions, or ambiguous translated residues. V3J clonotypes were defined as sequences sharing the same inferred V gene, J gene, and CDR3 amino acid sequence. Percentage overlap between repertoires was calculated by dividing the number of shared unique clonotypes by the size of the smaller repertoire. Three approaches were used to assess repertoire richness: RTK rarefaction, the Chao1 estimator, and Recon v2.1 estimates of unobserved clonotypes. For all TCRbeta clonotypes obtained by the gDNA method from several donors, generation probabilities were computed with OLGA. Not all clones reach the TCRdb copy of this immuneACCESS table, which keeps in-frame sequences only. Checked studies attribute under half of the gap to unresolved V genes and leave the rest unexplained. The DNA was the basis for D and trimming; V, J and clone size are from that table. In all, the sample holds over 2 million clones, and about 95% of those were seen once. The ten most abundant clones make up about 1.1% of the sample.

For the CD8 naive samples, CD45RO-negative cells were positively selected for CCR7, yielding a CD45RA+CCR7+ population from which TemRA cells were excluded. Healthy HIV-negative adults with no recently reported acute infections or vaccinations were included as donors. All donors were Caucasian adults living in Nashville, Tennessee, USA. Blood was collected by leukapheresis, and PBMCs were isolated by Ficoll-Histopaque density gradient centrifugation and then cryopreserved in liquid nitrogen vapor phase. Analytical flow cytometry was used to check the purity and quantity of each magnetically sorted T cell population. From each sorted fraction, genomic DNA was isolated and quantified by UV absorbance on a Nanodrop 2000c.

This clonotype was obtained from a man between 18 and 29 years old in good health. Sequenced sample: naive CD8+ T cells sorted from blood. The cell subset or site label of this sample denotes: CD45RA+CCR7+. This receptor chain uses TRBV10-3 and TRBJ2-1; a stretch of 9 junction bases matches TRBD2. The DNA is TGTGCCATCGGGTCTCGCGAATTAGCGGGAGAAGCCTACAATGAGCAGTTCTTC. It codes for CAIGSRELAGEAYNEQFF.